The next 2 T cell receptor beta chains were all read from a single sample in a study of tumor-infiltrating lymphocytes in primary liver carcinoma (dated by TCRdb to the late 2010s). The instrument given in TCRdb is Illumina HiSeq 2500. A constant-region primer and ProtoScript II reverse transcriptase were used to reverse-transcribe TCRbeta-specific cDNA from roughly 0.5 ug total RNA. The TCRbeta libraries were prepared through three rounds of nested multiplex PCR following a slightly modified ARM-PCR procedure. Each of the first two PCR rounds ran for 9 to 10 cycles using multiplex TRBV1-TRBV30 forward primers together with a Cbeta reverse primer. TCRdb reworked the public reads: Q25 trimming with fastp, MiXCR clone assembly, productive beta chains retained. Entries are consolidated by CDR3 protein sequence, retaining the most common genes and DNA. This sample holds about 200,000 distinct CDR3 sequences; over 80% were observed only once. Together, the top ten hold over 15% of the sample.

Total RNA and DNA were co-extracted without cell sorting from approximately 20-30 mg of bulk tissue using the AllPrep DNA/RNA mini kit. Input material: tumor tissue from primary liver carcinoma. The receptors were sampled from a man between 35 and 55 years old with primary liver carcinoma and hepatitis B virus infection.

With regard to this clonotype: Relative to the germline gene, one junction end is altered; a read error may explain this. This chain joins TRBV6-6 and TRBJ2-1; a weak D match, TRBD2 (6 bases). The CDR3 loop spans 14 amino acids. Germline loops: CDR1 MNHNY, CDR2 SVGAGI (reference sequence). The CDR3 is CDSSSRTTPLGEFF. CDR3 bases: TGTGACAGCAGTTCCCGGACTACCCCTCTCGGGGAGTTCTTC.

The DNA of the CDR3 is TGTGCCAGCAATTTGCTTACAGACTATGGCTACACCTTC. Protein product: CASNLLTDYGYTF. The V and J genes are TRBV28 and TRBJ1-2; no definite D call. Germline V gene sequence: CDR1 MDHEN, CDR2 SYDVKM. The V end lost 7 bases, the J end lost 3 bases, and 12 bases lay between the germline ends. There are 13 residues in the CDR3.